The present entry profiles one TCR beta chain with its context. Its antigen is unknown. This entry is derived from a study of response to subunit inactivated influenza vaccine. General study findings and limits: Each seasonal flu vaccination may recruit only limited new T cells, authors suggested.

Using its own MiXCR run on the RT-PCR reads, TCRdb lists one record per CDR3 protein. The sample has about 700,000 distinct CDR3 sequences; approximately 15% are singletons. Specimen: PBMCs from blood, collected roughly 15 days before vaccination. The receptor was derived from a man aged 45-65 years who received an inactivated influenza vaccine.

CDR3 region: CASTWGATYEQYF. CDR3 coding DNA: TGTGCCAGCACTTGGGGGGCCACCTACGAGCAGTACTTC. The chain links TRBV6-2 or TRBV6-3 to TRBJ2-7; perhaps D is TRBD1 or TRBD2 (6 bases each). The CDR3 sequence is 13 residues long. Trimming shortened V by 7 bases and J by 2 bases, and 12 bases separated the two germline ends. Germline V gene sequence: CDR1 MNHEY, CDR2 SVGEGT.